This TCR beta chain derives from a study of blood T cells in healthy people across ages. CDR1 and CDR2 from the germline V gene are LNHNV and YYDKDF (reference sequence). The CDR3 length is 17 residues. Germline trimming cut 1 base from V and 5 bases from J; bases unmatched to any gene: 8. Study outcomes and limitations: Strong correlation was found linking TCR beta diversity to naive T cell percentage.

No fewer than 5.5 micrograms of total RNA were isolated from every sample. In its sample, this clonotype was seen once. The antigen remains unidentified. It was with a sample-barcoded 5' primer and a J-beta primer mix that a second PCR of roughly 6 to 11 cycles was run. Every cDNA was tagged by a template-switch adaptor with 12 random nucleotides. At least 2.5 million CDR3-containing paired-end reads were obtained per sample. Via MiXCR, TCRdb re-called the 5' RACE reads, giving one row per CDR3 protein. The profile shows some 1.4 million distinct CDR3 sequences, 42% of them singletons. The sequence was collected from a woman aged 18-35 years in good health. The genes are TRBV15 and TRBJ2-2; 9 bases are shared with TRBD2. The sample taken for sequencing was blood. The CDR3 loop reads CATSRVKGGGATGELFF. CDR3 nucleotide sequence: TGTGCCACCAGCAGAGTAAAGGGCGGGGGGGCTACCGGGGAGCTGTTTTTT.